This T cell receptor (beta chain) derives from a study of blood T cell repertoires in COVID-19. The overall study: Samples representing acute and convalescent COVID-19 were sourced from the United States, Italy and Spain. From T cells, B-cell-depleted T cells, or PBMCs came the material, which was cDNA or gDNA.

Data came from immunoSEQ multiplex PCR; TCRdb stores just in-frame clones and leaves some out. This sample yields 150,000 to 200,000 clones, of which 80% are seen a single time; roughly 6.4% belongs to the top ten. This CDR3 is built from 13 residues. The ends were cut back, 6 bases at V and 1 base at J, with 9 bases in the middle. The germline CDR1 and CDR2 sequences are WSHSY and SAAADI. The TCR sequence derives from a man between 60 and 75 years old with acute or convalescent COVID-19. The material sequenced was peripheral blood. The chain couples TRBV10-2 to TRBJ1-1; D remains ambiguous. The DNA of the CDR3 is TGCGCCAGCAGAGTGGACTGGAACACTGAAGCTTTCTTT. Translated, it gives CASRVDWNTEAFF.